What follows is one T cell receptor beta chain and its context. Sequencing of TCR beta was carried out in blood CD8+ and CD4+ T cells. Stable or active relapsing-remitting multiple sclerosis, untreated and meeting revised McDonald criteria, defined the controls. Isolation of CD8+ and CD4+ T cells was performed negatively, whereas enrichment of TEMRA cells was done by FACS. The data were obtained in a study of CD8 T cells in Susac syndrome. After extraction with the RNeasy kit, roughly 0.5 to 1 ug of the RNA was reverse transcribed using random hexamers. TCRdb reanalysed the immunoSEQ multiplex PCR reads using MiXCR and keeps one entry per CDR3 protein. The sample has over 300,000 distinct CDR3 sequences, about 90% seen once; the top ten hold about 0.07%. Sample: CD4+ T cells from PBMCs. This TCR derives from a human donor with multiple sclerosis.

The CDR3 DNA is TGTGCCAGCAGCTTTGCAGGGGGCTTCACAGATACGCAGTATTTT. As protein: CASSFAGGFTDTQYF. This chain uses TRBV11-2 with TRBJ2-3; 8 bases are a match to TRBD1. The CDR3 consists of 15 residues. The V gene end was trimmed by 3 bases and the J gene end by 2 bases; junction bases not matched to a gene: 4. Germline loops: CDR1 SGHAT, CDR2 FQNNGV.